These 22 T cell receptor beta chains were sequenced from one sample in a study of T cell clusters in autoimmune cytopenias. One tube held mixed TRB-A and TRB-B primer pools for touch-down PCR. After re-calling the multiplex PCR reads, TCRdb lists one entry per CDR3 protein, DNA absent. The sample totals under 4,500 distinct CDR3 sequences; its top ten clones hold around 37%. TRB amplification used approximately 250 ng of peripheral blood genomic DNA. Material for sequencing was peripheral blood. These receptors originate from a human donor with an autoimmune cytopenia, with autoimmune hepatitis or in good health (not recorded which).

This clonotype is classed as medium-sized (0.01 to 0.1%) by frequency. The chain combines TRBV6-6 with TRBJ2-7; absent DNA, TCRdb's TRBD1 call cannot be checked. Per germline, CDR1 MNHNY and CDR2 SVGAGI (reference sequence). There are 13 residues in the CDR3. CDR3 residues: CASDTGVDYEQYF.

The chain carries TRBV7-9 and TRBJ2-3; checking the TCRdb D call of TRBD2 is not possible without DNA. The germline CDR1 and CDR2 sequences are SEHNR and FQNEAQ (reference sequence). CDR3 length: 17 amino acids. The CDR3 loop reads CASSGLAGPGATDTQYF. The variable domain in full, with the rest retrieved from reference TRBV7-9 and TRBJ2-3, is DTGVSQNPRHKITKRGQNVTFRCDPISEHNRLYWYRQTLGQGPEFLTYFQNEAQLEKSRLLSDRFSAERPKGSFSTLEIQRTEQGDSAMYLCASSGLAGPGATDTQYFGPGTRLTVL.

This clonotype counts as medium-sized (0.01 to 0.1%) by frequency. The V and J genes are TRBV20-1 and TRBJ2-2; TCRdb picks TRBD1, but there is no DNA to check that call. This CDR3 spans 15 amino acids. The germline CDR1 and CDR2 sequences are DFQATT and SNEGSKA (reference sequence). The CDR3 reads CSARDRTTDTGELFF.

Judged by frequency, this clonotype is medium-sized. The CDR3 reads CASSLYVLTLNTEAFF. The chain is built from TRBV5-4 and TRBJ1-1. The germline V gene has CDR1 SGHNT and CDR2 YYREEE (reference sequence). The CDR3 has 16 residues.

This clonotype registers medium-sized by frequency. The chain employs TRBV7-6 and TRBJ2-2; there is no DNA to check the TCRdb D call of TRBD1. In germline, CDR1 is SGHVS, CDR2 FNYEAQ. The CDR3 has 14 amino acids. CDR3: CASSVSTGTGELFF.

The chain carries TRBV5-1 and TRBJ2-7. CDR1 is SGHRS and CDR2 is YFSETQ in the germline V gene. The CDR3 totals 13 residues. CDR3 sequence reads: CASSSDGAYEQYF.

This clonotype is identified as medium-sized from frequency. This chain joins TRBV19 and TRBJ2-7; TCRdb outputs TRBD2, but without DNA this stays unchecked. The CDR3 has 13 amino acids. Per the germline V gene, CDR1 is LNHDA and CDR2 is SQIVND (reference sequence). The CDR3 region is CASSFSGSYEQYF.

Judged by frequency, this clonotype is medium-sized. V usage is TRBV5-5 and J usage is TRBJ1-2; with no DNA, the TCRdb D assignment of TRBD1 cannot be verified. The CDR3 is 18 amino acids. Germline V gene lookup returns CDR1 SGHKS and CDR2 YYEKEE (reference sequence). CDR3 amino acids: CASSRGMVLSGRDSGYTF.

CDR3 protein: CASSTQGRAKNIQYF. This chain links TRBV28 with TRBJ2-4; TCRdb gives TRBD1 as the D gene, but with no DNA this cannot be confirmed. Germline V gives CDR1 MDHEN, CDR2 SYDVKM. The CDR3 has 15 residues.

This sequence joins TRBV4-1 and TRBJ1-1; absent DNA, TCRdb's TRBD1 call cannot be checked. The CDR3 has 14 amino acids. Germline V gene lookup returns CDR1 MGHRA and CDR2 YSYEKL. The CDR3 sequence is CASSQGGSVGEAFF.

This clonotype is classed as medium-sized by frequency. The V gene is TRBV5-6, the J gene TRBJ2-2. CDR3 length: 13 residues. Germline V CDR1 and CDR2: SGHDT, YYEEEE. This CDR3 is CASSLFMAGELFF.

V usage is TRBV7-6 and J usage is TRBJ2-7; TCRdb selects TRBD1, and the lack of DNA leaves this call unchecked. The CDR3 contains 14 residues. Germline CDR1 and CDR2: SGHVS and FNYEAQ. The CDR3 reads CASSPLAGAYEQYF.

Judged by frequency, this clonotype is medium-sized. CDR3 protein: CSVGGLYEQYF. The chain employs TRBV29-1 and TRBJ2-7. Germline CDR1 is SQVTM and CDR2 is ANQGSEA. The CDR3 has 11 residues.

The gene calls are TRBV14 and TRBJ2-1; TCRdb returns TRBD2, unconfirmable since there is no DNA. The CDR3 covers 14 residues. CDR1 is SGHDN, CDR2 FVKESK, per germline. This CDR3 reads CASSRTSAYNEQFF.

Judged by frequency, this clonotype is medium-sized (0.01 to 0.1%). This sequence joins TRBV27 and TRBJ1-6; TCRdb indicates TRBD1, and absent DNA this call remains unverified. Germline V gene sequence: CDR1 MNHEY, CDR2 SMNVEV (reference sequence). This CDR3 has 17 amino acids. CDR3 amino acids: CASSLSNPDRFHSPLHF.

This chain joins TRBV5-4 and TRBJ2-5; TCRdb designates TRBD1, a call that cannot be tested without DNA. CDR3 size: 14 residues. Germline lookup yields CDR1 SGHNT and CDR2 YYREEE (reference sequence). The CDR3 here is CASSLSGVGGTQYF.

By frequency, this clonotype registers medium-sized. The CDR3 protein is CASSYFWYPGARGYEQYF. V is TRBV6-5 and J is TRBJ2-7; checking the TCRdb D call of TRBD1 is not possible without DNA. The CDR3 has 18 residues. In germline, CDR1 is MNHEY, CDR2 SVGAGI.

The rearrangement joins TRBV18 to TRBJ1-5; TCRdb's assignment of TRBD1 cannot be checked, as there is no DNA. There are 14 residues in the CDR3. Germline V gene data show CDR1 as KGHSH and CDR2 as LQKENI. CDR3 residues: CASSQHRGNQPQHF.

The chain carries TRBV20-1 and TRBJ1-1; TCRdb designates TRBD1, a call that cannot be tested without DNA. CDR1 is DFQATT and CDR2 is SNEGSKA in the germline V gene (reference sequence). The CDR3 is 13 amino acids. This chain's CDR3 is CSASLRGPGQGFF.

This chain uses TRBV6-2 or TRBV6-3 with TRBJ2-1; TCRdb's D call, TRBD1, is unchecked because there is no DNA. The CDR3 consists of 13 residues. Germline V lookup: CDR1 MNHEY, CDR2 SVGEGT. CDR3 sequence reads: CASSTDRDNEQFF.

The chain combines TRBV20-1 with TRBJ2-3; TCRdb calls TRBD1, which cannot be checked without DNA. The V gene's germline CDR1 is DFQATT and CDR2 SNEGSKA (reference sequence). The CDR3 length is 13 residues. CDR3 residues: CSARTGGLVTQYF.

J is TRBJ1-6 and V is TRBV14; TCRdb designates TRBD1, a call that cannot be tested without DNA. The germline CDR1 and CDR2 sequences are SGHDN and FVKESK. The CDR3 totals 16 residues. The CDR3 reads CASSRRASSYNSPLHF.